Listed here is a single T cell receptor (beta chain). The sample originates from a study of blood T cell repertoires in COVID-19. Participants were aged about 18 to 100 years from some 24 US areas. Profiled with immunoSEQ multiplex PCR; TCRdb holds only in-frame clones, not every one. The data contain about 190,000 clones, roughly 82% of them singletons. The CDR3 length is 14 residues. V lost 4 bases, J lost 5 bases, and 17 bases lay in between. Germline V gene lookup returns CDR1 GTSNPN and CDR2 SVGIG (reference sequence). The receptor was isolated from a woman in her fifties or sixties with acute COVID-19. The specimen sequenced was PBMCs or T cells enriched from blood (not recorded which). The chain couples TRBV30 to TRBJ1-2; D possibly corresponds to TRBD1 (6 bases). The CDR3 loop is CAWTPTGPIYGYTF. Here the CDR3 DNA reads TGTGCCTGGACGCCGACAGGCCCAATTTATGGCTACACCTTC.